A single sample is the source of the 4 T cell receptor beta chains below, sequenced in a study of beta chain features in type 1 diabetes. The entirety of the isolated RNA underwent reverse transcription, so expressed TCRB transcripts were sequenced. Clones were read by immunoSEQ multiplex PCR, and TCRdb kept only the in-frame ones, dropping some. This table holds 40,000 or so clones, around 52% found once. Sequencing was carried out using Tregs from blood. The receptors were sampled from a woman in her late teens or twenties in good health.

The chain is built from TRBV5-1 and TRBJ1-5, with D tentatively TRBD1 (6 bases). This CDR3 spans 15 amino acids. The V gene lost 4 bases and the J gene lost 4 bases, with 15 bases spanning the gap. CDR1 is SGHRS and CDR2 is YFSETQ in the germline V gene. The CDR3 reads CASSELGGVNQPQHF. CDR3 coding DNA: TGCGCCAGCAGCGAGTTAGGGGGAGTTAATCAGCCCCAGCATTTT.

This clone showed up just a few times. V is TRBV5-6 and J is TRBJ2-6; 9 bases align to TRBD1. V shed 4 bases, J shed 0 bases, and the junction held 5 bases outside the gene matches. The germline gives CDR1 SGHDT, CDR2 YYEEEE. The CDR3 extends over 17 amino acids. In DNA, the CDR3 is TGTGCCAGCAGCCTCGGGACAGGGCCCTCTGGGGCCAACGTCCTGACTTTC. It codes for CASSLGTGPSGANVLTF.

The gene calls are TRBV6-5 and TRBJ2-7, with 11 bases fitting TRBD2. V trimming: 7 bases; J trimming: 5 bases; junction bases outside the gene matches: 7. Germline CDR1 and CDR2: MNHEY and SVGAGI. This CDR3 is 14 amino acids long. The CDR3 nucleotides are TGTGCCAGCACTACTAGCGGGAGCTTCCACGAGCAGTACTTC. Protein: CASTTSGSFHEQYF.

The chain uses TRBV7-2 and TRBJ2-7; 9 nucleotides agree with TRBD1. The ends lost 6 bases at V and 1 base at J; junction bases unmatched: 7. Looked up from germline, CDR1 is SGHTA and CDR2 is FQGNSA. This CDR3 has 15 amino acids. DNA of the CDR3: TGTGCCAGCAGTAAAACAGGGGGCCTGTCCTACGAGCAGTACTTC. This gives the protein CASSKTGGLSYEQYF.